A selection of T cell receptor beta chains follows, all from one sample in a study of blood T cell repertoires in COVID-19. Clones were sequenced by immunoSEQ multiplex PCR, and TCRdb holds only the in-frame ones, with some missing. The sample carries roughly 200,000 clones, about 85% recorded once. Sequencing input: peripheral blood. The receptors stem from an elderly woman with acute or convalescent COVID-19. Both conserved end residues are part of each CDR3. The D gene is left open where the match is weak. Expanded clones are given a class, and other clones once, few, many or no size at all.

CASSQTGLYNEQFF | TGTGCCAGCTCACAAACTGGGCTTTACAATGAGCAGTTCTTC | . | TRBJ2-1 | . | TRBV18
CASSLGQGIMGNQPQHF | TGTGCCAGCAGCCTTGGACAGGGGATTATGGGCAATCAGCCCCAGCATTTT | . | TRBJ1-5 | TRBD1 | TRBV11-2
CASSPQGQGVPFF | TGTGCCAGCAGCCCCCAAGGACAGGGGGTCCCGTTCTTC | . | TRBJ2-1 | TRBD1 | TRBV7-6
CASSYSGRQAEAFF | TGTGCCAGCAGTTACTCGGGAAGACAGGCTGAAGCTTTCTTT | . | TRBJ1-1 | . | TRBV6-5
CAITRDIEAEAFF | TGTGCCATCACACGTGATATAGAGGCTGAAGCTTTCTTT | . | TRBJ1-1 | . | TRBV10-3
CASAGQFSYEQYF | TGTGCCTCCGCGGGACAGTTCTCCTACGAGCAGTACTTC | . | TRBJ2-7 | . | TRBV30
CASSDQGTDTQYF | TGCGCCAGCAGCGATCAGGGCACAGATACGCAGTATTTT | . | TRBJ2-3 | . | TRBV5-1
CSASPPRGEMLGGYTF | TGCAGTGCTAGTCCCCCCCGGGGGGAGATGCTCGGTGGCTACACCTTC | . | TRBJ1-2 | . | TRBV20-1
CASTRDRRGYEQYF | TGTGCCAGCACCCGGGACAGGAGAGGCTACGAGCAGTACTTC | . | TRBJ2-7 | TRBD1 | TRBV2
CASSPLPILDSTDTQYF | TGCGCCAGCAGCCCCCTCCCCATACTAGATAGCACAGATACGCAGTATTTT | . | TRBJ2-3 | . | TRBV5-1
CASSPQRRNYYEQYF | TGTGCCAGCAGCCCCCAAAGGCGCAACTACTACGAGCAGTACTTC | . | TRBJ2-7 | . | TRBV3-1/TRBV3-2
CASSLLAGNTDTQYF | TGTGCCAGCTCACTCCTAGCGGGGAACACAGATACGCAGTATTTT | few | TRBJ2-3 | TRBD2 | TRBV18
CASSESSATGELFF | TGTGCCAGCAGTGAATCTAGTGCCACCGGGGAGCTGTTTTTT | . | TRBJ2-2 | . | TRBV2
CASSTTSWNEQFF | TGTGCCAGCAGTACCACGAGTTGGAATGAGCAGTTCTTC | . | TRBJ2-1 | . | TRBV12-3/TRBV12-4
CASSLFTSGSQETQYF | TGTGCCAGCAGTTTATTCACTAGCGGGAGTCAAGAGACCCAGTACTTC | . | TRBJ2-5 | TRBD2 | TRBV28
CASSWDRSIGEKLFF | TGTGCCAGCAGCTGGGACAGAAGCATAGGTGAAAAACTGTTTTTT | . | TRBJ1-4 | TRBD1 | TRBV7-9
CASSFTGGDSPLHF | TGTGCCAGCAGTTTCACAGGGGGGGATTCACCCCTCCACTTT | . | TRBJ1-6 | TRBD1 | TRBV6-5
CARPDHDSYEQYF | TGTGCCAGGCCAGATCACGACTCGTACGAGCAGTACTTC | once | TRBJ2-7 | . | TRBV9
CASTNRAGANVLTF | TGTGCCAGTACAAACAGGGCTGGGGCCAACGTCCTGACTTTC | . | TRBJ2-6 | . | TRBV19
CASHPGLAGGSSYNEQFF | TGTGCCAGTCATCCGGGACTAGCGGGTGGGAGCTCCTACAATGAGCAGTTCTTC | . | TRBJ2-1 | TRBD2 | TRBV19
CAAKPQGTSYNEQFF | TGTGCCGCAAAACCACAGGGGACCTCCTACAATGAGCAGTTCTTC | . | TRBJ2-1 | TRBD1 | TRBV10-3
CAISERGGAGTKENEQFF | TGTGCCATCAGTGAGCGGGGCGGTGCAGGGACTAAGGAAAATGAGCAGTTCTTC | . | TRBJ2-1 | TRBD2 | TRBV10-3
CASSLRQGSWADTQYF | TGTGCCAGCAGCTTACGACAGGGGAGTTGGGCAGATACGCAGTATTTT | . | TRBJ2-3 | TRBD1 | TRBV11-2
CASSFTPAETQYF | TGTGCCAGCAGCTTTACCCCCGCGGAGACCCAGTACTTC | . | TRBJ2-5 | . | TRBV7-9
CASSLVEASPLHF | TGTGCCAGCAGCTTAGTTGAGGCCTCACCCCTCCACTTT | few | TRBJ1-6 | . | TRBV7-2
CASSPLSAGNTIYF | TGTGCCAGCAGCCCGTTGAGCGCTGGAAACACCATATATTTT | . | TRBJ1-3 | . | TRBV3-1/TRBV3-2
CASSILGQPLSATNEKLFF | TGTGCCAGTAGTATTTTGGGGCAGCCGCTATCAGCAACTAATGAAAAACTGTTTTTT | . | TRBJ1-4 | . | TRBV19
CASSLIAGGLGETQYF | TGCGCCAGCAGCTTAATCGCGGGAGGGCTCGGGGAGACCCAGTACTTC | . | TRBJ2-5 | TRBD2 | TRBV5-1
CASSLAGRNYGYTF | TGTGCCAGCAGCCTGGCAGGGAGGAACTATGGCTACACCTTC | . | TRBJ1-2 | . | TRBV7-9
CASSYSGGSITYEQYF | TGTGCCAGCAGTTACTCTGGCGGGAGTATTACCTACGAGCAGTACTTC | . | TRBJ2-7 | TRBD2 | TRBV6-6
CASSSLAGVGTGELFF | TGTGCCAGCAGTTCGTTAGCGGGAGTAGGAACCGGGGAGCTGTTTTTT | . | TRBJ2-2 | TRBD2 | TRBV6-2/TRBV6-3
CASSSLAGVFNEQFF | TGTGCCAGCAGCTCTCTAGCGGGAGTATTTAATGAGCAGTTCTTC | . | TRBJ2-1 | TRBD2 | TRBV7-2
CASSLVQSDGNTIYF | TGCGCCAGCAGCTTGGTTCAGAGCGATGGAAACACCATATATTTT | . | TRBJ1-3 | . | TRBV5-1
CASGRTGTGSYEQYF | TGCGCCAGCGGTAGAACTGGGACAGGGTCCTACGAGCAGTACTTC | . | TRBJ2-7 | TRBD1 | TRBV5-1
CASSSRGGGYEQYF | TGTGCCAGCAGCTCCAGAGGGGGGGGCTACGAGCAGTACTTC | . | TRBJ2-7 | . | TRBV9
CASSAGDFTDTQYF | TGCGCCAGCAGCGCCGGGGACTTCACAGATACGCAGTATTTT | . | TRBJ2-3 | . | TRBV5-1
CASSWTSAQETQYF | TGTGCCAGCAGCTGGACTAGCGCCCAAGAGACCCAGTACTTC | . | TRBJ2-5 | TRBD2 | TRBV5-6
CASSAGRGNQPQHF | TGTGCCAGTAGTGCGGGACGGGGCAATCAGCCCCAGCATTTT | . | TRBJ1-5 | . | TRBV19
CASSPGQGWDEQYF | TGCGCCAGCAGCCCCGGACAGGGGTGGGACGAGCAGTACTTC | . | TRBJ2-7 | TRBD1 | TRBV5-1
CASSARRPGLAGGPGLYNEQFF | TGTGCCAGCAGCGCCAGAAGACCGGGACTAGCGGGAGGGCCCGGGTTATACAATGAGCAGTTCTTC | . | TRBJ2-1 | TRBD2 | TRBV9
CASSQVGRELNEKLFF | TGTGCCAGCAGCCAAGTAGGGAGGGAGTTGAATGAAAAACTGTTTTTT | few | TRBJ1-4 | . | TRBV3-1/TRBV3-2
CASSAQGWGYTF | TGTGCCAGCAGTGCACAGGGGTGGGGCTACACCTTC | . | TRBJ1-2 | TRBD1 | TRBV27
CASSLGQVVTDTQYF | TGCGCCAGCAGCTTGGGACAGGTGGTAACAGATACGCAGTATTTT | . | TRBJ2-3 | . | TRBV5-1
CASLVGSTDTQYF | TGTGCCAGCCTAGTAGGCAGCACAGATACGCAGTATTTT | . | TRBJ2-3 | . | TRBV28
CASSQDRRVQPQHF | TGCGCCAGCAGCCAAGATAGGAGGGTTCAGCCCCAGCATTTT | . | TRBJ1-5 | . | TRBV4-3
CASSFYGTAIYEQYF | TGTGCCAGCAGCTTTTACGGGACAGCCATTTACGAGCAGTACTTC | . | TRBJ2-7 | TRBD1 | TRBV11-3
CASRGTGRGYGYTF | TGTGCCAGCAGGGGGACAGGGCGTGGCTATGGCTACACCTTC | . | TRBJ1-2 | TRBD1 | TRBV6-5
CASSEDTNTGELFF | TGCGCCAGCAGCGAGGACACGAACACCGGGGAGCTGTTTTTT | . | TRBJ2-2 | . | TRBV5-1
CATSRNREHYGYTF | TGTGCCACCAGCAGGAACAGGGAACACTATGGCTACACCTTC | . | TRBJ1-2 | . | TRBV15
CASSQIIATDTQYF | TGTGCCAGCAGCCAGATTATAGCCACAGATACGCAGTATTTT | . | TRBJ2-3 | . | TRBV7-2
CASRNPGGKYTGELFF | TGTGCCAGCAGAAACCCAGGGGGCAAGTACACCGGGGAGCTGTTTTTT | . | TRBJ2-2 | TRBD1 | TRBV27
CASSISGLGNTIYF | TGTGCCAGTAGTATTTCAGGACTCGGAAACACCATATATTTT | . | TRBJ1-3 | . | TRBV19
CASSPREGHWPQHF | TGTGCCAGCAGCCCTCGAGAGGGCCATTGGCCCCAGCATTTT | . | TRBJ1-5 | . | TRBV7-2